These T cell receptor beta chains were read from a single sample in a study of blood T cell repertoires in COVID-19. Generated by immunoSEQ multiplex PCR, the TCRdb table keeps only in-frame clones and is missing some. The table includes some 190,000 clones, roughly 79% detected once. Sequenced sample: peripheral blood. These receptors came from a woman aged 40 to 50 with COVID-19, enrolled during active disease. Both conserved end residues are part of each CDR3. Fields, in order: J gene, V gene, clone size, D gene, CDR3 DNA, CDR3 protein. D genes are given only for firm matches. Expanded clones are given a class, and other clones once, few, many or no size at all.

j_gene: TRBJ1-2
v_gene: TRBV2
abundance: .
d_gene: .
CDR3nt: TGTGCCAGCAGGGACAGCTATGGCTACACCTTC
CDR3aa: CASRDSYGYTF

j_gene: TRBJ2-6
v_gene: TRBV5-1
abundance: .
d_gene: .
CDR3nt: TGCGCCAGCAGCTGGGGGGAAGGGGCCAACGTCCTGACTTTC
CDR3aa: CASSWGEGANVLTF

j_gene: TRBJ1-2
v_gene: TRBV5-6
abundance: .
d_gene: .
CDR3nt: TGTGCCAGCAGCTTGTCTCCAGGTGGCTACACCTTC
CDR3aa: CASSLSPGGYTF

j_gene: TRBJ2-1
v_gene: TRBV5-6
abundance: .
d_gene: .
CDR3nt: TGTGCCAGCAGCGACTCAGGGACTTGGGATGAGCAGTTCTTC
CDR3aa: CASSDSGTWDEQFF

j_gene: TRBJ1-1
v_gene: TRBV28
abundance: .
d_gene: .
CDR3nt: TGTGCCACCACTTTGAGCACTGAAGCTTTCTTT
CDR3aa: CATTLSTEAFF

j_gene: TRBJ2-5
v_gene: TRBV18
abundance: .
d_gene: .
CDR3nt: TGTGCCAGCTCACCTCCGGGAGTAGTGGAGACCCAGTACTTC
CDR3aa: CASSPPGVVETQYF

j_gene: TRBJ2-1
v_gene: TRBV15
abundance: .
d_gene: .
CDR3nt: TGTGCCACCAGCAGCTCGACAGAAAATGAGCAGTTCTTC
CDR3aa: CATSSSTENEQFF

j_gene: TRBJ1-5
v_gene: TRBV11-2
abundance: .
d_gene: .
CDR3nt: TGTACCCAGACACGGGATACCAATCAGCCCCAGCATTTT
CDR3aa: CTQTRDTNQPQHF

j_gene: TRBJ2-2
v_gene: TRBV7-3
abundance: .
d_gene: .
CDR3nt: TGTGCCAGCAGCTTGTCAGGCGGGGAGCTGTTTTTT
CDR3aa: CASSLSGGELFF

j_gene: TRBJ2-1
v_gene: TRBV11-2
abundance: once
d_gene: TRBD1
CDR3nt: TGTGCCAGCAGCTGGGGACAGGGGCTGGGAAATGAGCAGTTCTTC
CDR3aa: CASSWGQGLGNEQFF

j_gene: TRBJ1-2
v_gene: TRBV6-4
abundance: once
d_gene: TRBD1
CDR3nt: TGTGCCAGCAGAGCGAACAGGGGATCGGGTGGCTACACCTTC
CDR3aa: CASRANRGSGGYTF

j_gene: TRBJ2-1
v_gene: TRBV4-2
abundance: .
d_gene: .
CDR3nt: TGTGCCAGCAGCCCGGGACTCAGGAGCTCCTACAATGAGCAGTTCTTC
CDR3aa: CASSPGLRSSYNEQFF

j_gene: TRBJ1-6
v_gene: TRBV6-5
abundance: .
d_gene: .
CDR3nt: TGTGCCAGCAGTCAGTTATCCTGGTCACTCCACTTT
CDR3aa: CASSQLSWSLHF

j_gene: TRBJ1-5
v_gene: TRBV9
abundance: .
d_gene: TRBD1
CDR3nt: TGTGCCAGCAGCGCCGGGACAGGTGCCACTTGGAATCAGCCCCAGCATTTT
CDR3aa: CASSAGTGATWNQPQHF

j_gene: TRBJ1-1
v_gene: TRBV12-3/TRBV12-4
abundance: once
d_gene: .
CDR3nt: TGTGCCAGCTCCCCCTTCACTGAAGCTTTCTTT
CDR3aa: CASSPFTEAFF

j_gene: TRBJ2-1
v_gene: TRBV5-4
abundance: .
d_gene: .
CDR3nt: TGTGCCAGCAGCTTGGGGCAGGGATCTATGAATGAGCAGTTCTTC
CDR3aa: CASSLGQGSMNEQFF

j_gene: TRBJ2-5
v_gene: TRBV5-4
abundance: .
d_gene: .
CDR3nt: TGTGCCAGCAGCTTGGCCATAGGGGGACAAGAGACCCAGTACTTC
CDR3aa: CASSLAIGGQETQYF

j_gene: TRBJ1-1
v_gene: TRBV3-1/TRBV3-2
abundance: once
d_gene: TRBD1
CDR3nt: TGTGCCAGCAGCCCGGGACAGGGGTTGACTGAAGCTTTCTTT
CDR3aa: CASSPGQGLTEAFF

j_gene: TRBJ1-5
v_gene: TRBV5-4
abundance: .
d_gene: .
CDR3nt: TGTGCCAGCACGCGGGATAGCAATCAGCCCCAGCATTTT
CDR3aa: CASTRDSNQPQHF

j_gene: TRBJ2-1
v_gene: TRBV30
abundance: .
d_gene: .
CDR3nt: TGTGCCTGGTCTCCAAGGAGGCTAGAGTCCTACAATGAGCAGTTCTTC
CDR3aa: CAWSPRRLESYNEQFF

j_gene: TRBJ1-2
v_gene: TRBV14
abundance: .
d_gene: .
CDR3nt: TGTGCCAGCAGCCAAGGAACGGCAGGGTATGGCTACACCTTC
CDR3aa: CASSQGTAGYGYTF

j_gene: TRBJ1-5
v_gene: TRBV28
abundance: .
d_gene: .
CDR3nt: TGTGCCAGCAGTCAGACTCAATATCAGCCCCAGCATTTT
CDR3aa: CASSQTQYQPQHF

j_gene: TRBJ2-7
v_gene: TRBV6-1
abundance: .
d_gene: .
CDR3nt: TGTGCCAGCAGTGTTGGCCTATCGGGGTACTTC
CDR3aa: CASSVGLSGYF

j_gene: TRBJ2-1
v_gene: TRBV2
abundance: .
d_gene: .
CDR3nt: TGTGCCAGCTCCTTCTCAGATAATGAGCAGTTCTTC
CDR3aa: CASSFSDNEQFF

j_gene: TRBJ1-6
v_gene: TRBV5-4
abundance: .
d_gene: .
CDR3nt: TGTGCCAGCAGCCCGCCCGAGCTTAATTCACCCCTCCACTTT
CDR3aa: CASSPPELNSPLHF

j_gene: TRBJ2-7
v_gene: TRBV28
abundance: .
d_gene: .
CDR3nt: TGTGCCAGCAGTTTTAGTATCTCCTACGAGCAGTACTTC
CDR3aa: CASSFSISYEQYF

j_gene: TRBJ1-2
v_gene: TRBV6-1
abundance: .
d_gene: .
CDR3nt: TGTGCCAGCAGTGAAGGTCGGGGGATGGATGGCTACACCTTC
CDR3aa: CASSEGRGMDGYTF

j_gene: TRBJ1-1
v_gene: TRBV18
abundance: .
d_gene: TRBD1
CDR3nt: TGTGCCAGCTCACCTGTGAACTCAGGGGGCACTGAAGCTTTCTTT
CDR3aa: CASSPVNSGGTEAFF

j_gene: TRBJ1-1
v_gene: TRBV4-1
abundance: .
d_gene: .
CDR3nt: TGCGCCAGCAGCCAAGTGGGGGTGTCGGGGGGGACTGAAGCTTTCTTT
CDR3aa: CASSQVGVSGGTEAFF

j_gene: TRBJ2-3
v_gene: TRBV27
abundance: .
d_gene: .
CDR3nt: TGTGCCAGCAGTTTCGAGCGGGTCGCAGATACGCAGTATTTT
CDR3aa: CASSFERVADTQYF

j_gene: TRBJ2-5
v_gene: TRBV14
abundance: .
d_gene: TRBD1
CDR3nt: TGTGCCAGCAGCCAAGGTCCAGGGGGCCAAGAGACCCAGTACTTC
CDR3aa: CASSQGPGGQETQYF

j_gene: TRBJ1-2
v_gene: TRBV21-1
abundance: .
d_gene: .
CDR3nt: TGTGCCAGCAGCAAAGACAGGGGTTATGGCTACACCTTC
CDR3aa: CASSKDRGYGYTF

j_gene: TRBJ1-4
v_gene: TRBV3-1/TRBV3-2
abundance: .
d_gene: TRBD1
CDR3nt: TGTGCCAGCAGCCAAATGACAGGGACTAATGAAAAACTGTTTTTT
CDR3aa: CASSQMTGTNEKLFF

j_gene: TRBJ2-1
v_gene: TRBV5-6
abundance: .
d_gene: TRBD1
CDR3nt: TGTGCCAGCAGCTCCGACAGGGTCACCTACAATGAGCAGTTCTTC
CDR3aa: CASSSDRVTYNEQFF

j_gene: TRBJ1-5
v_gene: TRBV19
abundance: .
d_gene: TRBD1
CDR3nt: TGTGCCAGTAGTACTCAGGGGGTGGTTCAGCCCCAGCATTTT
CDR3aa: CASSTQGVVQPQHF

j_gene: TRBJ1-4
v_gene: TRBV7-6
abundance: .
d_gene: .
CDR3nt: TGTGCCAGCAGCTCACGTTTCAGCTCGCGGGAAAAACTGTTTTTT
CDR3aa: CASSSRFSSREKLFF

j_gene: TRBJ2-2
v_gene: TRBV27
abundance: .
d_gene: .
CDR3nt: TGTGCCAGCATCGACAGGAACACCGGGGAGCTGTTTTTT
CDR3aa: CASIDRNTGELFF

j_gene: TRBJ2-2
v_gene: TRBV2
abundance: .
d_gene: .
CDR3nt: TGTGCCAGCAGTGAGAGTGGAGAGAACACCGGGGAGCTGTTTTTT
CDR3aa: CASSESGENTGELFF

j_gene: TRBJ2-2
v_gene: TRBV6-1
abundance: .
d_gene: .
CDR3nt: TGTGCCAGCAGTGAAATGATCACGCACTCGGGATCCGGGGAGCTGTTTTTT
CDR3aa: CASSEMITHSGSGELFF

j_gene: TRBJ2-2
v_gene: TRBV9
abundance: .
d_gene: .
CDR3nt: TGTGCCAGCAGCCCCCGGGTCCCGGACACCGGGGAGCTGTTTTTT
CDR3aa: CASSPRVPDTGELFF

j_gene: TRBJ2-1
v_gene: TRBV11-3
abundance: .
d_gene: TRBD2
CDR3nt: TGTGCCAGCAGGGTAGCGGGCCCCTCCTACAATGAGCAGTTCTTC
CDR3aa: CASRVAGPSYNEQFF

j_gene: TRBJ1-2
v_gene: TRBV29-1
abundance: .
d_gene: TRBD1
CDR3nt: TGCAGCGTGTCCGACAGGGACTATGGCTACACCTTC
CDR3aa: CSVSDRDYGYTF

j_gene: TRBJ2-5
v_gene: TRBV7-9
abundance: .
d_gene: .
CDR3nt: TGTGCCAGCAGCCCCTACAACAGGGAAGAGACCCAGTACTTC
CDR3aa: CASSPYNREETQYF

j_gene: TRBJ1-6
v_gene: TRBV14
abundance: .
d_gene: .
CDR3nt: TGTGCCAGCAGCCAAACTACTTATTCACCCCTCCACTTT
CDR3aa: CASSQTTYSPLHF

j_gene: TRBJ2-3
v_gene: TRBV6-5
abundance: .
d_gene: .
CDR3nt: TGTGCCAGCAGAATTAGCGGAACTCCCACAGATACGCAGTATTTT
CDR3aa: CASRISGTPTDTQYF

j_gene: TRBJ2-2
v_gene: TRBV10-3
abundance: .
d_gene: .
CDR3nt: TGTGCCATCAGGGGAGCCGGGGAGCTGTTTTTT
CDR3aa: CAIRGAGELFF

j_gene: TRBJ2-1
v_gene: TRBV15
abundance: .
d_gene: .
CDR3nt: TGTGCCACCAGCGACCGGAATAGGCGGGGTATACAGTTCTTC
CDR3aa: CATSDRNRRGIQFF

j_gene: TRBJ2-5
v_gene: TRBV6-5
abundance: .
d_gene: .
CDR3nt: TGTGCCAGCAAAGCAAGGAGGGTCCAAGAGACCCAGTACTTC
CDR3aa: CASKARRVQETQYF

j_gene: TRBJ1-2
v_gene: TRBV30
abundance: .
d_gene: .
CDR3nt: TGTGCCTGGAGTGTGGACTATCAGGGAGCTGGCTACACCTTC
CDR3aa: CAWSVDYQGAGYTF

j_gene: TRBJ1-5
v_gene: TRBV25-1
abundance: .
d_gene: .
CDR3nt: TGTGCCAGCAGTGAATTCGGAGGTTCCGGTCAGCCCCAGCATTTT
CDR3aa: CASSEFGGSGQPQHF

j_gene: TRBJ1-2
v_gene: TRBV27
abundance: .
d_gene: .
CDR3nt: TGTGCCAGCAGTTTGAGTTCAGGGAACGGCTACACCTTC
CDR3aa: CASSLSSGNGYTF

j_gene: TRBJ1-2
v_gene: TRBV9
abundance: .
d_gene: .
CDR3nt: TGTGCCAGCAGCAGTAACAGGGACGCGGGTGGCTACACCTTC
CDR3aa: CASSSNRDAGGYTF

j_gene: TRBJ2-7
v_gene: TRBV30
abundance: .
d_gene: .
CDR3nt: TGTGCCTGGAGTGCCGGTGGCTCCTACGAGCAGTACTTC
CDR3aa: CAWSAGGSYEQYF

j_gene: TRBJ2-3
v_gene: TRBV28
abundance: once
d_gene: TRBD2
CDR3nt: TGTGCCAGCAGTCAAACTAGCGGAGGGGGGACAGATACGCAGTATTTT
CDR3aa: CASSQTSGGGTDTQYF

j_gene: TRBJ1-4
v_gene: TRBV4-1
abundance: .
d_gene: TRBD1
CDR3nt: TGCGCCAGCAGCTCAGGGGTCCGGACAGGGGCCATTGAAAAACTGTTTTTT
CDR3aa: CASSSGVRTGAIEKLFF

j_gene: TRBJ2-3
v_gene: TRBV6-6
abundance: .
d_gene: .
CDR3nt: TGTGCCAGCAGCTCTGCCGTAGCGGCCTTCACAGATACGCAGTATTTT
CDR3aa: CASSSAVAAFTDTQYF

j_gene: TRBJ1-5
v_gene: TRBV6-5
abundance: .
d_gene: .
CDR3nt: TGTGCCAGCACCGAGATCCGGGGGCAGCCCCAGCATTTT
CDR3aa: CASTEIRGQPQHF

j_gene: TRBJ2-1
v_gene: TRBV19
abundance: .
d_gene: TRBD1
CDR3nt: TGTGCCAGTAACTCGGGGACAGACGGTGAGCAGTTCTTC
CDR3aa: CASNSGTDGEQFF

j_gene: TRBJ1-1
v_gene: TRBV10-3
abundance: .
d_gene: .
CDR3nt: TGTGCCTCAGATTCGGGCACTGAAGCTTTCTTT
CDR3aa: CASDSGTEAFF

j_gene: TRBJ2-1
v_gene: TRBV7-9
abundance: once
d_gene: .
CDR3nt: TGTGCCAGCAGGATTAGGTCGACAGATTATTACAATGAGCAGTTCTTC
CDR3aa: CASRIRSTDYYNEQFF